The present T cell receptor beta chain was sequenced within a study of blood T cell repertoires in COVID-19. Under the authors' procedure: Amplified reference gene primers provided the basis for estimating nucleated cell counts. TCRdb's table, derived via immunoSEQ multiplex PCR, lists solely in-frame clones and lacks some. V, J and clone size derive from that table, while D and trimming were established from the DNA sequence. The table has fewer than 300,000 clones, around four fifths seen once. The junction had 8 bases not matched to a gene; V was cut back by 10 bases and J by 2 bases. CDR3 length equals 14 residues. Germline loops: CDR1 MNHNY, CDR2 SVGAGI (reference sequence).

This receptor was identified in a woman aged 50 to 60 who had recovered from COVID-19. The J gene is TRBJ2-5, the V gene TRBV6-6, with TRBD2 identical over 9 bases. The sample taken for sequencing was peripheral blood. This CDR3 is CAIGTSNGQETQYF. CDR3 in DNA: TGTGCCATCGGGACTAGCAATGGTCAAGAGACCCAGTACTTC.